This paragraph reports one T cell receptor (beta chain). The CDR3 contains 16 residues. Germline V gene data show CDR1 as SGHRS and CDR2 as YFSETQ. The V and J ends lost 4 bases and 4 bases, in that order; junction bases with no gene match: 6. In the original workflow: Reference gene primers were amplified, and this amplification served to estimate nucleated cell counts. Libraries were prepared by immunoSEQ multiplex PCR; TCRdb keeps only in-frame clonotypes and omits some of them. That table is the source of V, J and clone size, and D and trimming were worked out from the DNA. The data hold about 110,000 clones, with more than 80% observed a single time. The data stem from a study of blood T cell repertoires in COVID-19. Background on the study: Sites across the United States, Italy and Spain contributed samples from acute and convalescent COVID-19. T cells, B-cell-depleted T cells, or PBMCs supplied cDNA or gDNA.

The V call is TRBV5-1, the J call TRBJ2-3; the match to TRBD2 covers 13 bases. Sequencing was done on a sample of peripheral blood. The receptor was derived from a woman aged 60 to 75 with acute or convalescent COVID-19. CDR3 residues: CASSAGTSGEADTQYF. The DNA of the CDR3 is TGCGCCAGCAGCGCCGGGACTAGCGGGGAGGCAGATACGCAGTATTTT.